One sample yielded the 5 T cell receptor beta chains listed below, sequenced in a study of T-cell reconstitution after alpha-beta-depleted transplantation in children. Unique molecular identifiers featured in how the TCRbeta library was prepared. Each CDR3 protein is one row after TCRdb ran MiXCR on the PCR reads. Here the sample spans about 250,000 distinct CDR3 sequences, roughly a quarter being singletons. The source was PBMCs, mostly from graft donor cells, collected 360 days after TCRalphabeta/CD19-depleted stem cell transplant. The receptors derive from a female patient aged 2-15 years who had a stem cell transplant for congenital amegakaryocytic thrombocytopenia, so the T cells may come from the graft donor.

This chain's CDR3 is CASRNSGNTGELFF. In DNA form, the CDR3 reads TGTGCCAGCAGGAACTCAGGGAACACCGGGGAGCTGTTTTTT. V usage is TRBV28 and J usage is TRBJ2-2; D is unclear. Germline values: CDR1 MDHEN, CDR2 SYDVKM. This CDR3 is 14 amino acids long. V was cut by 6 bases and J by 1 base, with 9 bases left in between. Variable domain in full (rest from reference TRBV28 and TRBJ2-2): DVKVTQSSRYLVKRTGEKVFLECVQDMDHENMFWYRQDPGLGLRLIYFSYDVKMKEKGDIPEGYSVSREKKERFSLILESASTNQTSMYLCASRNSGNTGELFFGEGSRLTVL.

This clonotype was seen more than once but under ten times. The chain joins TRBV6-2 or TRBV6-3 to TRBJ1-1; 8 bases fit TRBD1. Germline assignment: CDR1 MNHEY and CDR2 SVGEGT. The J segment lost 4 bases and the V segment lost 4 bases, leaving 11 bases of the junction unmatched. This CDR3 has 16 amino acids. Here the CDR3 reads CASSFDRTGKGTEAFF. The CDR3 DNA reads TGTGCCAGCAGTTTTGACAGGACAGGGAAGGGCACTGAAGCTTTCTTT.

The chain combines TRBV20-1 with TRBJ2-7; D not resolved. The CDR3 runs to 13 residues. The V end lost 7 bases, the J end lost 2 bases, and 15 bases lay between the germline ends. Germline loops: CDR1 DFQATT, CDR2 SNEGSKA (reference sequence). The DNA of the CDR3 is TGCAGTGTACGAGATGGCGCTGCCTACGAGCAGTACTTC. It specifies CSVRDGAAYEQYF.

This clonotype showed up just a few times. This chain joins TRBV6-1 and TRBJ2-7; D perhaps matches TRBD2 (5 bases). In germline, CDR1 is MNHNS, CDR2 SASEGT. The CDR3 has 13 residues. Trimming took off 4 bases at V and 2 bases at J, with 9 bases between the two ends. The CDR3 DNA sequence: TGTGCCAGCAGTGCAGACTACCCCTACGAGCAGTACTTC. Translating gives CASSADYPYEQYF.

A remark on this clonotype: One junction end disagrees with the germline gene, perhaps due to a read error. J is TRBJ2-2 and V is TRBV20-1; TRBD2 might be the D (5 bases). The CDR3 is 14 amino acids. The V gene's germline CDR1 is DFQATT and CDR2 SNEGSKA (reference sequence). CDR3 loop: CSATLTTNTAELFF. Written as DNA, the CDR3 is TGCAGTGCTACCTTGACTACCAACACCGCGGAGCTGTTTTTT.